The rows below give T cell receptor beta chains drawn from one sample of a study of blood T cell repertoires in COVID-19. Clones were sequenced by immunoSEQ multiplex PCR, and TCRdb holds only the in-frame ones, with some missing. Seen here are 180,000 or so clones, around 76% observed once, and the top ten hold roughly 9%. The specimen was peripheral blood. These receptors came from a woman aged 65 to 85 with acute or convalescent COVID-19. The CDR3 runs from the conserved cysteine through the conserved F or W. The order of the fields is J gene, D gene, V gene, CDR3 length, clone size, CDR3 protein, CDR3 DNA. D genes are given only for firm matches. Clone size is stated in some rows and not others, as once, few, many or a class when expanded.

TRBJ1-1,.,TRBV18,14,.,CASSPSNRNTEAFF,TGTGCCAGCTCACCATCTAACAGAAACACTGAAGCTTTCTTT
TRBJ1-2,.,TRBV4-3,14,once,CASSQGTASYGYTF,TGCGCCAGCAGCCAAGGGACAGCTTCCTATGGCTACACCTTC
TRBJ2-7,TRBD1,TRBV28,15,.,CASSVTGSQVYEQYF,TGTGCCAGCAGTGTGACAGGGAGTCAGGTCTACGAGCAGTACTTC
TRBJ1-4,TRBD1,TRBV15,16,.,CATSRGGGQGRGKLFF,TGTGCCACCAGCAGAGGAGGGGGACAGGGTAGGGGAAAACTGTTTTTT
TRBJ1-2,.,TRBV10-3,14,.,CAISEPGLDYGYTF,TGTGCCATCAGTGAGCCTGGACTGGACTATGGCTACACCTTC
TRBJ1-2,TRBD1,TRBV27,15,.,CASSSRTGGSYGYTF,TGTGCCAGCAGTTCCCGGACAGGGGGAAGCTATGGCTACACCTTC
TRBJ2-1,TRBD2,TRBV5-5,19,.,CASSLQKTSGSWSYNEQFF,TGTGCCAGCAGCCTCCAAAAAACTAGCGGGAGTTGGTCCTACAATGAGCAGTTCTTC
TRBJ1-1,TRBD1,TRBV30,15,.,CAWSVQGTVNTEAFF,TGTGCCTGGAGTGTACAAGGGACAGTAAACACTGAAGCTTTCTTT
TRBJ2-3,TRBD2,TRBV18,18,.,CASSPQLAGGGRTDTQYF,TGTGCCAGCTCACCACAGCTAGCGGGAGGAGGGCGCACAGATACGCAGTATTTT
TRBJ2-1,TRBD2,TRBV24-1,15,once,CATSDLGLAGNEQFF,TGTGCCACCAGTGATTTAGGACTAGCGGGGAATGAGCAGTTCTTC
TRBJ2-2,.,TRBV28,13,.,CASLSGNTGELFF,TGTGCCAGCCTTAGCGGAAACACCGGGGAGCTGTTTTTT
TRBJ2-2,TRBD1,TRBV6-6,15,few,CASSENRGRTGELFF,TGTGCCAGCAGCGAGAACAGGGGAAGGACCGGGGAGCTGTTTTTT
TRBJ1-2,TRBD1,TRBV27,14,.,CASRKQGDLSGYTF,TGTGCCAGCAGAAAACAGGGGGATTTAAGTGGCTACACCTTC
TRBJ1-2,TRBD1,TRBV24-1,15,.,CATSESSGTGYGYTF,TGTGCCACCAGTGAATCCTCCGGGACAGGATATGGCTACACCTTC
TRBJ1-2,.,TRBV18,15,.,CASSPQVGREYGYTF,TGTGCCAGCTCACCACAAGTTGGACGGGAGTATGGCTACACCTTC
TRBJ1-2,.,TRBV28,15,.,CASTQSGQGPYGYTF,TGTGCCAGCACCCAAAGTGGGCAGGGGCCCTATGGCTACACCTTC
TRBJ1-5,.,TRBV29-1,13,.,CSVVQGGNQPQHF,TGCAGCGTTGTGCAGGGTGGGAATCAGCCCCAGCATTTT
TRBJ1-6,.,TRBV7-2,15,.,CASSLRQDHNSPLHF,TGTGCCAGCAGCTTGAGACAGGATCATAATTCACCCCTCCACTTT
TRBJ2-2,.,TRBV7-9,15,once,CASSLARGDTGELFF,TGTGCCAGCAGCTTAGCGCGAGGTGACACCGGGGAGCTGTTTTTT
TRBJ2-2,TRBD2,TRBV6-2/TRBV6-3,18,.,CASSYSGLAPRDTGELFF,TGTGCCAGCAGTTACTCGGGACTAGCGCCGCGGGACACCGGGGAGCTGTTTTTT
TRBJ2-5,TRBD2,TRBV11-3,15,once,CASSLGTSGQETQYF,TGTGCCAGCAGCTTAGGGACTAGCGGTCAAGAGACCCAGTACTTC
TRBJ1-2,.,TRBV28,14,.,CASSSPQGTYGYTF,TGTGCCAGCAGTTCGCCTCAGGGTACCTATGGCTACACCTTC
TRBJ1-3,TRBD1,TRBV18,18,.,CASSPPAWQGATGNTIYF,TGTGCCAGCTCACCACCGGCGTGGCAGGGGGCAACTGGAAACACCATATATTTT
TRBJ1-3,TRBD1,TRBV9,16,.,CASSRLQGAGGNTIYF,TGTGCCAGCAGCCGCCTACAGGGGGCGGGTGGAAACACCATATATTTT
TRBJ1-1,TRBD1,TRBV28,17,.,CASSDPRQGPAGTEAFF,TGTGCCAGCAGTGACCCGAGACAGGGGCCGGCGGGCACTGAAGCTTTCTTT
TRBJ1-1,TRBD1,TRBV29-1,14,.,CSVAGTGLNTEAFF,TGCAGCGTAGCCGGGACAGGGTTGAACACTGAAGCTTTCTTT
TRBJ2-3,TRBD2,TRBV30,14,.,CAWSGRGGLDTQYF,TGTGCCTGGAGTGGACGGGGGGGCCTAGATACGCAGTATTTT
TRBJ1-1,.,TRBV3-1/TRBV3-2,13,few,CASSHEEGFQAFF,TGTGCCAGCAGCCACGAGGAAGGATTTCAAGCTTTCTTT
TRBJ2-3,TRBD2,TRBV5-6,16,.,CASSLAALAGADTQYF,TGTGCCAGCAGCTTGGCCGCACTAGCGGGGGCCGATACGCAGTATTTT
TRBJ1-2,.,TRBV7-9,15,.,CASSPQGIHGYGYTF,TGTGCCAGCAGCCCACAGGGAATTCACGGCTATGGCTACACCTTC
TRBJ2-2,TRBD2,TRBV10-3,16,.,CAISIRLAGDAGELFF,TGTGCCATCAGCATTAGACTAGCGGGAGACGCCGGGGAGCTGTTTTTT
TRBJ1-1,.,TRBV21-1,13,many,CASSKRGGGEAFF,TGTGCCAGCAGCAAGCGGGGAGGGGGTGAAGCTTTCTTT
TRBJ1-5,TRBD1,TRBV11-2,15,.,CASSLESTGIQPQHF,TGTGCCAGCAGCTTAGAATCGACAGGGATTCAGCCCCAGCATTTT
TRBJ1-2,TRBD1,TRBV29-1,13,.,CSATDRANYGYTF,TGCAGCGCCACGGACAGGGCCAACTATGGCTACACCTTC
TRBJ2-5,.,TRBV10-3,13,.,CAISEARQETQYF,TGTGCCATCAGTGAGGCTAGACAAGAGACCCAGTACTTC
TRBJ1-5,.,TRBV5-4,14,.,CASTVGAANQPQHF,TGTGCCAGCACCGTAGGGGCAGCGAATCAGCCCCAGCATTTT
TRBJ2-7,.,TRBV28,12,.,CATRDTAYEQYF,TGTGCCACCCGGGACACCGCCTACGAGCAGTACTTC
TRBJ2-7,.,TRBV7-2,15,.,CASSLGADRWYEQYF,TGTGCCAGCAGTTTGGGGGCGGACCGTTGGTACGAGCAGTACTTC
TRBJ2-7,.,TRBV28,12,once,CASSEGTYEQYF,TGTGCCAGCAGTGAGGGCACCTACGAGCAGTACTTC
TRBJ1-2,TRBD1,TRBV6-2/TRBV6-3,13,.,CASSPGQLYGYTF,TGTGCCAGCAGCCCGGGACAGCTCTATGGCTACACCTTC
TRBJ2-5,TRBD1,TRBV19,12,.,CATQGFQETQYF,TGTGCCACACAGGGGTTCCAAGAGACCCAGTACTTC
TRBJ1-1,.,TRBV7-2,13,.,CASVLNLNTEAFF,TGTGCCAGCGTCCTTAACTTGAACACTGAAGCTTTCTTT
TRBJ2-3,TRBD1,TRBV27,17,.,CASSFSGGTGATDTQYF,TGTGCCAGCAGTTTCTCGGGGGGGACAGGGGCCACAGATACGCAGTATTTT
TRBJ1-1,.,TRBV7-9,13,.,CASSLGEARGAFF,TGTGCCAGCAGCTTAGGGGAGGCCCGCGGCGCTTTCTTT
TRBJ2-5,TRBD1,TRBV6-1,14,.,CASSLTGGRQTQYF,TGTGCCAGCAGCTTGACAGGGGGACGGCAGACCCAGTACTTC
TRBJ1-2,TRBD1,TRBV28,14,.,CASWDRGGNYGYTF,TGTGCCAGTTGGGACAGGGGAGGGAACTATGGCTACACCTTC
TRBJ2-2,.,TRBV9,15,.,CASSVGTLNTGELFF,TGTGCCAGCAGCGTAGGGACTTTAAACACCGGGGAGCTGTTTTTT
TRBJ1-2,.,TRBV4-1,14,once,CASSQDSGNYGYTF,TGCGCCAGCAGCCAAGACTCAGGGAACTATGGCTACACCTTC
TRBJ1-2,.,TRBV6-5,15,.,CASSYSGIGWDGYTF,TGTGCCAGCAGTTACTCCGGCATCGGGTGGGATGGCTACACCTTC
TRBJ1-5,TRBD1,TRBV28,17,.,CASSLIGRGPFNQPQHF,TGTGCCAGCAGTTTAATCGGCAGGGGGCCTTTCAATCAGCCCCAGCATTTT
TRBJ1-1,.,TRBV5-4,13,few,CASSTEIATEAFF,TGTGCCAGCAGCACCGAAATAGCAACTGAAGCTTTCTTT
TRBJ2-1,.,TRBV24-1,16,.,CATSDGLAGSLDEQFF,TGTGCCACCAGTGATGGCCTCGCGGGGTCTTTGGATGAGCAGTTCTTC
TRBJ2-7,TRBD1,TRBV6-2/TRBV6-3,15,.,CASSEGQFDAYEQYF,TGTGCCAGCAGCGAGGGACAGTTTGACGCCTACGAGCAGTACTTC
TRBJ2-7,TRBD2,TRBV19,12,once,CASSRDYGQQYF,TGTGCAAGCTCCCGGGACTACGGCCAACAGTACTTC
TRBJ1-5,.,TRBV15,18,few,CATSRNSGADRFNQPQHF,TGTGCCACCAGCAGAAACTCAGGTGCCGACAGGTTCAATCAGCCCCAGCATTTT
TRBJ1-4,.,TRBV7-2,13,few,CASSLVAGQGVLF,TGTGCCAGCAGCTTAGTTGCAGGACAAGGGGTCCTATTT
TRBJ1-5,TRBD1,TRBV12-3/TRBV12-4,13,.,CASSDRGNQPQHF,TGTGCCAGCAGTGACAGGGGCAATCAGCCCCAGCATTTT